A single sample gave rise to the 32 T cell receptor beta chains below, sequenced in a study of cytomegalovirus exposure and HLA in healthy donors. A multiplex PCR was run with 60 Vbeta primers and 13 Jbeta primers. TCRdb's copy holds only in-frame clones and misses some; the assay was immunoSEQ multiplex PCR. Among 200,000 to 250,000 clones listed, 70% to 90% were seen once. The specimen sequenced was PBMCs. The receptors originated from a woman aged 55-69 years in good health and CMV-seropositive.

V usage is TRBV11-1 and J usage is TRBJ2-3; 7 bases line up with TRBD1. The germline gives CDR1 SGHAT, CDR2 FQDESV (reference sequence). The CDR3 consists of 16 residues. V shed 3 bases and J 2 bases; nucleotides not matched to a gene: 8. The CDR3 reads CASSLEQGRFTDTQYF. The DNA for the CDR3 is TGTGCCAGCAGCTTGGAACAGGGGCGATTCACAGATACGCAGTATTTT.

The chain combines TRBV28 with TRBJ1-3; no clear D. Germline lookup yields CDR1 MDHEN and CDR2 SYDVKM. Trimming took 5 bases from V and 0 from J, leaving 8 bases between them. The CDR3 has 14 amino acids. The CDR3, as DNA: TGTGCCAGCAGTCTTCTGAGCTCTGGAAACACCATATATTTT. Translating it yields CASSLLSSGNTIYF.

The V call is TRBV13, the J call TRBJ2-2; TRBD2 matches at 14 bases. After removal of 5 bases from V and 3 bases from J, the junction contained 20 bases not matched to a gene. In germline, CDR1 is PRHDT, CDR2 FYEKMQ (reference sequence). CDR3 size: 22 residues. CDR3 amino acids: CASSQHPGGTSGSWSDTGELFF. The DNA of the CDR3 is TGTGCCAGCAGCCAGCATCCTGGGGGGACTAGCGGGAGTTGGAGCGACACCGGGGAGCTGTTTTTT.

V usage is TRBV6-1 and J usage is TRBJ2-2; tentatively, D is TRBD2 (6 bases). Germline values: CDR1 MNHNS, CDR2 SASEGT. With 7 bases removed from V and 7 bases from J, the gap between germline ends came to 16 bases. This CDR3 has 14 residues. CDR3 sequence (DNA): TGTGCCAGCAAGGTCGGCGGGACTTACGGGGAGCTGTTTTTT. Protein product: CASKVGGTYGELFF.

This clone came up once. The chain links TRBV19 to TRBJ1-1; D gene uncertain. Germline V gives CDR1 LNHDA, CDR2 SQIVND (reference sequence). This CDR3 spans 17 amino acids. V was trimmed by 3 bases and J by 0 bases, leaving 17 bases between them. For the CDR3, the DNA is TGTGCCAGTAGTATTAGACCGGGAAACGGAATGAACACTGAAGCTTTCTTT. Translation gives CASSIRPGNGMNTEAFF.

This rearrangement joins TRBV27 to TRBJ1-1; D perhaps matches TRBD1 (5 bases). The V end was cut by 6 bases, the J end by 1 base, with 15 bases between. Germline V gene data show CDR1 as MNHEY and CDR2 as SMNVEV (reference sequence). The CDR3 length is 15 residues. The CDR3 spells CASSRDFVTNTEAFF. In nucleotides, the CDR3 is TGTGCCAGCAGCCGGGACTTTGTGACGAACACTGAAGCTTTCTTT.

V gene TRBV6-6 combines with J gene TRBJ2-5; a weak D match, TRBD1 (5 bases). Germline CDR1 is MNHNY and CDR2 is SVGAGI (reference sequence). The germline V and J ends were trimmed by 6 bases and 5 bases, with 13 bases remaining between them. The CDR3 sequence is 13 residues long. The CDR3 DNA is TGTGCCAGCAGGACAGCCCCCGGGGAGACCCAGTACTTC. It encodes CASRTAPGETQYF.

V gene TRBV6-6 combines with J gene TRBJ2-1; weak D call: TRBD2 (5 bases). Germline V gene lookup returns CDR1 MNHNY and CDR2 SVGAGI (reference sequence). The CDR3 is made up of 15 amino acids. The V end was cut by 5 bases, the J end by 2 bases, with 13 bases between. The CDR3 loop is CASSPRGGTYNEQFF. In DNA form, the CDR3 reads TGTGCCAGCAGTCCCCGGGGTGGGACCTACAATGAGCAGTTCTTC.

This clone was seen once. Here the CDR3 reads CASSLLGVAGARETQYF. In DNA, the CDR3 is TGTGCCAGCAGTTTACTCGGTGTAGCGGGAGCTCGAGAGACCCAGTACTTC. V usage is TRBV28 and J usage is TRBJ2-5; 9 bases are shared with TRBD2. This CDR3 spans 17 amino acids. With V trimmed by 2 bases and J by 4 bases, 11 bases remained unmatched. Germline lookup yields CDR1 MDHEN and CDR2 SYDVKM. The whole variable domain, remainder taken from reference TRBV28 and TRBJ2-5, is DVKVTQSSRYLVKRTGEKVFLECVQDMDHENMFWYRQDPGLGLRLIYFSYDVKMKEKGDIPEGYSVSREKKERFSLILESASTNQTSMYLCASSLLGVAGARETQYFGPGTRLLVL.

The CDR3 region is CASSQDGQHQPQHF. CDR3 coding DNA: TGCGCCAGCAGCCAAGATGGGCAGCATCAGCCCCAGCATTTT. The chain has TRBV4-1 and TRBJ1-5; no definite D call. The germline V gene encodes CDR1 MGHRA and CDR2 YSYEKL. V was shortened by 0 bases and J by 5 bases, with 8 bases between the two germline ends. The CDR3 runs 14 residues.

V usage is TRBV4-1 and J usage is TRBJ2-7; 7 nucleotides agree with TRBD1. Germline V gene lookup returns CDR1 MGHRA and CDR2 YSYEKL. The V and J ends lost 0 bases and 6 bases, in that order; junction bases with no gene match: 5. The CDR3 has 14 residues. The CDR3 DNA is TGCGCCAGCAGCCAAGAAGCTAGGACAGGCGAGCAGTACTTC. Translation gives CASSQEARTGEQYF.

The V gene is TRBV5-4, the J gene TRBJ2-3; tentative D call: TRBD1 (5 bases). The CDR3 runs 13 residues. The V gene lost 5 bases and the J gene lost 1 base, with 8 bases spanning the gap. The germline gives CDR1 SGHNT, CDR2 YYREEE (reference sequence). The chain's CDR3 is CASRMTGTDTQYF. In DNA, the CDR3 is TGTGCCAGCAGGATGACAGGCACAGATACGCAGTATTTT.

CDR3 residues: CASRQGPQETQYF. DNA of the CDR3: TGTGCCAGCAGACAGGGACCCCAAGAGACCCAGTACTTC. The genes are TRBV11-3 and TRBJ2-5; TRBD1 is a possible D gene (6 bases). The CDR3 is made up of 13 amino acids. Germline-derived CDR1 and CDR2 are SGHNT and YENEEA. The V gene lost 6 bases and the J gene lost 1 base, with 9 bases spanning the gap.

As for this clone: The junction shows a germline mismatch at one end, possibly a read error. The rearrangement uses TRBV7-9 and TRBJ2-5; D possibly corresponds to TRBD2 (6 bases). Germline V lookup: CDR1 SEHNR, CDR2 FQNEAQ (reference sequence). CDR3 length: 14 residues. CDR3 in amino acids: CSSSLAELRETQYF. CDR3 nucleotides: TGTTCCAGCAGCTTAGCGGAGCTTCGGGAGACCCAGTACTTC.

The CDR3 DNA reads TGCGCCAGCAGCGTCCGGGACAGGTTGAATGAGCAGTTCTTC. Residues: CASSVRDRLNEQFF. This sequence joins TRBV4-1 and TRBJ2-1, with 8 bases fitting TRBD1. Germline lookup yields CDR1 MGHRA and CDR2 YSYEKL. The V segment lost 5 bases and the J segment 7 bases; nucleotides outside the gene matches: 7. The CDR3 length is 14 residues.

The chain recombines TRBV2 with TRBJ2-7; TRBD1 aligns across 11 bases. Germline values: CDR1 SNHLY, CDR2 FYNNEI. The CDR3 spans 17 residues. The junction had 13 bases not matched to a gene; V was cut back by 5 bases and J by 4 bases. This CDR3 is CASSKNRRTGGEYEQYF. In nucleotides, the CDR3 is TGTGCCAGCAGTAAGAATAGAAGGACAGGGGGCGAATACGAGCAGTACTTC.

This chain links TRBV6-5 with TRBJ1-6; no definite D call. The CDR3 is 15 amino acids. The V end lost 5 bases, the J end lost 7 bases, and 15 bases lay between the germline ends. CDR1 is MNHEY, CDR2 SVGAGI, per germline. In nucleotides, the CDR3 is TGTGCCAGCAGTGCGGGTGCTAAAATGAATTCACCCCTCCACTTT. Protein sequence: CASSAGAKMNSPLHF.

This sequence joins TRBV19 and TRBJ2-1; D is possibly TRBD1 (7 bases). This CDR3 is built from 14 residues. Between the trimmed V and J ends, which lost 7 bases and 8 bases, there was a span of 18 bases. CDR1 is LNHDA and CDR2 is SQIVND in the germline V gene (reference sequence). CDR3 sequence: CASMGGQILDEQFF. The CDR3 DNA reads as TGTGCCAGTATGGGGGGACAGATCTTAGATGAGCAGTTCTTC.

This clone was seen only once. The chain employs TRBV7-9 and TRBJ2-7; TRBD2 might be the D (6 bases). The ends were cut back, 5 bases at V and 7 bases at J, with 15 bases in the middle. Germline V gives CDR1 SEHNR, CDR2 FQNEAQ (reference sequence). The CDR3 spans 13 residues. The CDR3 protein is CASSPGGPREQYF. The CDR3 DNA sequence: TGTGCCAGCAGCCCCGGAGGGCCGAGGGAGCAGTACTTC.

The chain combines TRBV5-1 with TRBJ2-1; 12 positions agree with TRBD2. The CDR3 extends over 17 amino acids. Germline lookup yields CDR1 SGHRS and CDR2 YFSETQ. The V gene end was trimmed by 3 bases and the J gene end by 7 bases; junction bases not matched to a gene: 11. CDR3 coding DNA: TGCGCCAGCAGCTCGCCCCCCGGACTAGCGGGAAGAAATGAGCAGTTCTTC. This codes for CASSSPPGLAGRNEQFF.

V is TRBV19 and J is TRBJ1-2, with 8 bases aligning to TRBD1. CDR1 is LNHDA and CDR2 is SQIVND in the germline V gene (reference sequence). The CDR3 loop spans 14 amino acids. V was pared by 7 bases and J by 8 bases, with 12 bases of the junction left unmatched. In nucleotides, the CDR3 is TGTGCCAGTACCCCGACAGGGGAGTTGAGGGGCTACACCTTC. It codes for CASTPTGELRGYTF.

V is TRBV18 and J is TRBJ2-1, with 12 bases lining up with TRBD2. The CDR3 is 16 amino acids. Germline CDR1 is KGHSH and CDR2 is LQKENI. V lost 3 bases to trimming and J lost 6 bases; unmatched junction nucleotides: 6. The DNA of the CDR3 is TGTGCCAGCTCACCCGCTGCACTAGCGGGAGGCAATGAGCAGTTCTTC. Amino acids: CASSPAALAGGNEQFF.

V and J are TRBV13 and TRBJ2-1; 13 bases are shared with TRBD2. The CDR3 length is 14 residues. CDR1 is PRHDT, CDR2 FYEKMQ, per germline (reference sequence). Trimming removed 10 bases from V and 8 bases from J; junction bases left unmatched: 8. The CDR3 DNA reads TGTGCCACCACTAGCGGGAGGGCCGTTGATGAGCAGTTCTTC. It is translated as CATTSGRAVDEQFF.

With regard to this clone: Distinct nucleotide sequences in the sample also encode this CDR3. V usage is TRBV18 and J usage is TRBJ1-2; 9 bases map to TRBD1. The ends lost 1 base at V and 6 bases at J; junction bases unmatched: 0. CDR1 and CDR2 (germline): KGHSH, LQKENI. The CDR3 totals 13 residues. CDR3 sequence: CASSPRTGDGYTF. The CDR3 DNA sequence: TGTGCCAGCTCACCACGGACAGGGGATGGCTACACCTTC.

This clone has only one observation. V and J are TRBV5-1 and TRBJ1-2; possible D gene TRBD1, 5 bases. CDR1 is SGHRS, CDR2 YFSETQ, per germline. The ends were cut back, 3 bases at V and 9 bases at J, with 21 bases in the middle. The CDR3 sequence is 15 residues long. In DNA, the CDR3 is TGCGCCAGCAGCTCCTACTTGGGGCTCGCGGATAGCTACACCTTC. Translated: CASSSYLGLADSYTF. Combining the CDR3 with reference TRBV5-1 and TRBJ1-2 gives the whole variable domain KAGVTQTPRYLIKTRGQQVTLSCSPISGHRSVSWYQQTPGQGLQFLFEYFSETQRNKGNFPGRFSGRQFSNSRSEMNVSTLELGDSALYLCASSSYLGLADSYTFGSGTRLTVV.

The CDR3 loop reads CASSLAGSNTDTQYF. DNA of the CDR3: TGTGCCAGCAGCTTGGCAGGGTCTAACACAGATACGCAGTATTTT. This rearrangement joins TRBV11-3 to TRBJ2-3; D might be TRBD1 (5 bases). The V end lost 3 bases, the J end lost 2 bases, and 12 bases lay between the germline ends. Germline values: CDR1 SGHNT, CDR2 YENEEA. The CDR3 length is 15 residues.

The V and J genes are TRBV5-1 and TRBJ2-7; D is possibly TRBD2 (6 bases). Germline V gives CDR1 SGHRS, CDR2 YFSETQ. The CDR3 consists of 13 residues. With 3 bases removed from V and 2 bases from J, the gap between germline ends came to 9 bases. The CDR3 DNA reads as TGCGCCAGCAGCTGGAGGGAACCCTACGAGCAGTACTTC. It codes for CASSWREPYEQYF. The variable domain in full, with the rest retrieved from reference TRBV5-1 and TRBJ2-7, is KAGVTQTPRYLIKTRGQQVTLSCSPISGHRSVSWYQQTPGQGLQFLFEYFSETQRNKGNFPGRFSGRQFSNSRSEMNVSTLELGDSALYLCASSWREPYEQYFGPGTRLTVT.

A note on this clone: The junction does not match germline at one end; this may be a read error. The V call is TRBV7-9, the J call TRBJ1-4, with TRBD1 as a possible D gene (6 bases). The CDR3 has 16 amino acids. Germline CDR1 is SEHNR and CDR2 is FQNEAQ (reference sequence). In DNA, the CDR3 is TGTTCCAGCAGCTTAGGGAAAGGGGGGGCGGATGAAAAACTGTTTTTT. Translating it yields CSSSLGKGGADEKLFF.

The gene calls are TRBV5-4 and TRBJ2-5; TRBD2 matches at 12 bases. V dropped 4 bases and J dropped 5; count of bases not matched to a gene: 9. The germline gives CDR1 SGHNT, CDR2 YYREEE (reference sequence). The CDR3 spans 16 residues. The CDR3 DNA sequence: TGTGCCAGCAGCCCCCCCAGGACTAGCGGGACTGAGACCCAGTACTTC. Amino acids: CASSPPRTSGTETQYF. The full variable domain, completed using reference TRBV5-4 and TRBJ2-5, is ETGVTQSPTHLIKTRGQQVTLRCSSQSGHNTVSWYQQALGQGPQFIFQYYREEENGRGNFPPRFSGLQFPNYSSELNVNALELDDSALYLCASSPPRTSGTETQYFGPGTRLLVL.

As to this clone: Other DNA sequences within the sample encode an identical CDR3. The V gene is TRBV27, the J gene TRBJ2-7; 7 bases are shared with TRBD1. From germline, CDR1 is MNHEY and CDR2 SMNVEV (reference sequence). V lost 5 bases, J lost 0 bases, and 4 bases stayed unmatched. The CDR3 runs 14 residues. This chain's CDR3 is CASSPRDSSYEQYF. The CDR3 DNA reads as TGTGCCAGCAGTCCCAGGGACAGCTCCTACGAGCAGTACTTC.

V and J are TRBV11-3 and TRBJ2-2; D may be TRBD2 (7 bases). Germline lookup yields CDR1 SGHNT and CDR2 YENEEA. Trimming shortened V by 5 bases and J by 0 bases, and 16 bases separated the two germline ends. There are 17 residues in the CDR3. This chain's CDR3 is CASSPGGTGSNTGELFF. The CDR3 DNA sequence: TGTGCCAGCAGCCCGGGGGGCACAGGGTCGAACACCGGGGAGCTGTTTTTT.

The genes are TRBV5-1 and TRBJ2-2, with 9 bases fitting TRBD2. CDR3 size: 16 residues. Germline V gives CDR1 SGHRS, CDR2 YFSETQ. J gave up 6 bases and V 1 base, and 7 bases lay outside the gene matches. The CDR3 sequence is CASSLSPLAGPGELFF. The CDR3 bases are TGCGCCAGCAGCTTGTCCCCCCTAGCGGGACCCGGGGAGCTGTTTTTT.